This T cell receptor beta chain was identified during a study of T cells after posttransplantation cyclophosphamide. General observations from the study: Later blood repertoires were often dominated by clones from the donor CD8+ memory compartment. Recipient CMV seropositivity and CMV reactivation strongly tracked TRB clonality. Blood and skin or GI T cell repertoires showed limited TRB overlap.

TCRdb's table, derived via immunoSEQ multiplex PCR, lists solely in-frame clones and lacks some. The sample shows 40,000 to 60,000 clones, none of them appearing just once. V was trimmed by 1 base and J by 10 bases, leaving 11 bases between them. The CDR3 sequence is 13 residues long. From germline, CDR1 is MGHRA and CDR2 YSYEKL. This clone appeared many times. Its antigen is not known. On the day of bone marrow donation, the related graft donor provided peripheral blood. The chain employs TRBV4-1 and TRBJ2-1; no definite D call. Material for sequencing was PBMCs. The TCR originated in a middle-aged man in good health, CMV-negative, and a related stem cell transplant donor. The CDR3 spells CASSQVVIEEQFF. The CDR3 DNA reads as TGCGCCAGCAGCCAAGTTGTGATTGAGGAGCAGTTCTTC.